The 3 T cell receptor beta chains listed next were all sequenced from one sample in a study of technical replicates of blood from four donors. TCRdb keeps only in-frame clones here, not all; method: immunoSEQ multiplex PCR. The data hold roughly 87,000 clones, with more than 85% observed a single time. Sequenced sample: T cells isolated from PBMCs. These TCRs come from a human donor in good health.

The CDR3 sequence is CASSLSGTLVEQFF. As DNA, the CDR3 is TGTGCCAGCAGTCTCTCCGGGACTCTTGTTGAGCAGTTCTTC. The J gene is TRBJ2-1, the V gene TRBV27; possibly TRBD2 for D (6 bases). Germline-derived CDR1 and CDR2 are MNHEY and SMNVEV (reference sequence). Trimming shortened V by 5 bases and J by 9 bases, and 17 bases separated the two germline ends. The CDR3 is 14 amino acids.

V gene TRBV7-8 combines with J gene TRBJ2-5, with D possibly TRBD2 on 5 matching bases. This CDR3 contains 12 residues. V was shortened by 4 bases and J by 5 bases, with 8 bases between the two germline ends. Germline V lookup: CDR1 SGHVS, CDR2 FQNEAQ. CDR3 coding DNA: TGTGCCAGCAGCTGGCAGCGGGAGACCCAGTACTTC. This gives the protein CASSWQRETQYF. Together with reference TRBV7-8 and TRBJ2-5, the CDR3 gives the full variable domain: GAGVSQSPRYKVAKRGQDVALRCDPISGHVSLFWYQQALGQGPEFLTYFQNEAQLDKSGLPSDRFFAERPEGSVSTLKIQRTQQEDSAVYLCASSWQRETQYFGPGTRLLVL.

The sample holds one count of this clone. The chain recombines TRBV7-9 with TRBJ1-4; 9 bases map to TRBD1. The CDR3 is made up of 15 amino acids. Losses at the gene ends were 1 base for V and 8 bases for J; bases not matched to a gene: 5. Germline-derived CDR1 and CDR2 are SEHNR and FQNEAQ (reference sequence). CDR3 sequence reads: CASSLGTGGWEKLFF. In nucleotides, the CDR3 is TGTGCCAGCAGCTTAGGAACAGGGGGCTGGGAAAAACTGTTTTTT.